The TCR beta chain under discussion was sequenced for a study of cytomegalovirus exposure and HLA in healthy donors. Study-wide context: Earlier results showed 90 million to 130 million unique TCR beta sequences derived from approximately 180 million T cells.

General study findings and limits: Sequencing likely generated an artifact that appeared as a cluster of highly shared sequence variants. Based on reports, TCR beta sequences accurately predicted HLA-A and HLA-B alleles for most subjects.

Concerning this clone itself: Its antigen is as yet unknown.

V shed 6 bases, J shed 0 bases, and the junction held 6 bases outside the gene matches. This CDR3 is built from 17 residues. Per germline, CDR1 LNHDA and CDR2 SQIVND (reference sequence). Primers: 60 Vbeta forward and 13 Jbeta reverse. The assay was immunoSEQ multiplex PCR, and TCRdb's table has in-frame clones only and misses some. The sample has fewer than 200,000 clones; roughly four fifths are singletons. The chain has TRBV19 and TRBJ2-2; 11 positions agree with TRBD2. What was sequenced was PBMCs. The sequence derives from a man in his fifties or sixties in good health and CMV-seronegative. The CDR3 here is CASSPGLAETNTGELFF. The CDR3 bases are TGTGCCAGTAGCCCGGGACTAGCGGAGACGAACACCGGGGAGCTGTTTTTT.